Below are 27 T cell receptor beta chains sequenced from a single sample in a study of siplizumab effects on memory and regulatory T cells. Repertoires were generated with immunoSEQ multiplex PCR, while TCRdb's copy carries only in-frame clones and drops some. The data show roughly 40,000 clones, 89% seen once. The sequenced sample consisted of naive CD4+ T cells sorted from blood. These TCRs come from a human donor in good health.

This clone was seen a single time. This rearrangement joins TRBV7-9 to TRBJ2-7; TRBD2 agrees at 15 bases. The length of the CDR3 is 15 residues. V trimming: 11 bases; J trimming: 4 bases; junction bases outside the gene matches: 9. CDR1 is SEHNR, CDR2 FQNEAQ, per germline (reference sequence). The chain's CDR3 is CAGSGTSGRRYEQYF. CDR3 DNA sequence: TGTGCCGGATCCGGGACTAGCGGGAGGAGGTACGAGCAGTACTTC.

CDR3 amino acids: CASSLRGQGTGANVLTF. The CDR3 coding sequence is TGTGCCAGCAGCTTGCGCGGGCAGGGAACTGGGGCCAACGTCCTGACTTTC. The chain links TRBV7-9 to TRBJ2-6; perhaps D is TRBD1 or TRBD2 (5 bases each). Germline V CDR1 and CDR2: SEHNR, FQNEAQ (reference sequence). Trimming shortened V by 3 bases and J by 2 bases, and 14 bases separated the two germline ends. This CDR3 has 17 residues.

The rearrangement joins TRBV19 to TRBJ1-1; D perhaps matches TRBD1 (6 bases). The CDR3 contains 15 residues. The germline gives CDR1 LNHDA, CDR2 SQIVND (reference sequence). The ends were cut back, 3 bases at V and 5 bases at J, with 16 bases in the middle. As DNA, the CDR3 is TGTGCCAGTAGTATTGGTGGGGGGGCGCGAACTGAAGCTTTCTTT. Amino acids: CASSIGGGARTEAFF.

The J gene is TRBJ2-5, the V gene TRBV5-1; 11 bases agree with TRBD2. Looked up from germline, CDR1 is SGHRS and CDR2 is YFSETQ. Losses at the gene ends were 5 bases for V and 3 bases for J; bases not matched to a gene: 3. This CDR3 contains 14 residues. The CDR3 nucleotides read TGCGCCAGCAGTAGCGGGGGGGCAGAAGAGACCCAGTACTTC. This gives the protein CASSSGGAEETQYF.

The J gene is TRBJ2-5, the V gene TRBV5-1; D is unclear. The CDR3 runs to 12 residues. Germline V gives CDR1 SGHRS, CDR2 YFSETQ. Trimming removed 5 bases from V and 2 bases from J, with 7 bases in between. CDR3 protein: CASSFSQETQYF. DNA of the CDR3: TGCGCCAGCAGTTTTAGTCAAGAGACCCAGTACTTC.

This CDR3 reads CASIQGPSNQPQHF. The DNA of the CDR3 is TGTGCCAGCATTCAGGGTCCGAGCAATCAGCCCCAGCATTTT. The chain uses TRBV6-1 and TRBJ1-5, with D possibly being TRBD1 (5 bases). V gave up 7 bases and J gave up 1 base, with 11 bases separating them. The CDR3 extends over 14 amino acids. CDR1 MNHNS and CDR2 SASEGT come from the germline V gene.

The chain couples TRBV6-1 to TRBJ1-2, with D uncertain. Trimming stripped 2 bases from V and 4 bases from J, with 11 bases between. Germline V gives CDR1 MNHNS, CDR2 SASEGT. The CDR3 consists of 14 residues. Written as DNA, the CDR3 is TGTGCCAGCAGTGAACGGGGTGATGGCTATGGCTACACCTTC. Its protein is CASSERGDGYGYTF.

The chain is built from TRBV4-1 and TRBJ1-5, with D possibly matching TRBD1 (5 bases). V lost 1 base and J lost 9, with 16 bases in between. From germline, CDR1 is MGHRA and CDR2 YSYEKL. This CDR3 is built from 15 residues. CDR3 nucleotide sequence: TGCGCCAGCAGCCAAGCCGACAGTCGCGGGCGGCCCCAGCATTTT. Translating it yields CASSQADSRGRPQHF.

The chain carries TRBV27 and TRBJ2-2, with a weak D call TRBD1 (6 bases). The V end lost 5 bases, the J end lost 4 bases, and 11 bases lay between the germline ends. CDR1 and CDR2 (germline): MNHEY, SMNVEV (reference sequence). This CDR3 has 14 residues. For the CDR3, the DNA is TGTGCCAGCAGTAGAGGGGGTAGCACCGGGGAGCTGTTTTTT. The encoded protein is CASSRGGSTGELFF.

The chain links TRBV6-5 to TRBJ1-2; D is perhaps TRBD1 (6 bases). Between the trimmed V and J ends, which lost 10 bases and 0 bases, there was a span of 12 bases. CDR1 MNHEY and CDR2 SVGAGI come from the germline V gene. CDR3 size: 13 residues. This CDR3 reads CATHREANYGYTF. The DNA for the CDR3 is TGTGCCACCCACAGGGAAGCTAACTATGGCTACACCTTC.

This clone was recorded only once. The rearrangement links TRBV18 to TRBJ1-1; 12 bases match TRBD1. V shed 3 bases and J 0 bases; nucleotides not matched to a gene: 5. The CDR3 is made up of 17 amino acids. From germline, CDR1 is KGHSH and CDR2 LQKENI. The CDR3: CASSPGDRGLMNTEAFF. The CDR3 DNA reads TGTGCCAGCTCACCGGGGGACAGGGGGCTAATGAACACTGAAGCTTTCTTT. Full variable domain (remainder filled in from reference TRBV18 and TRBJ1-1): NAGVMQNPRHLVRRRGQEARLRCSPMKGHSHVYWYRQLPEEGLKFMVYLQKENIIDESGMPKERFSAEFPKEGPSILRIQQVVRGDSAAYFCASSPGDRGLMNTEAFFGQGTRLTVV.

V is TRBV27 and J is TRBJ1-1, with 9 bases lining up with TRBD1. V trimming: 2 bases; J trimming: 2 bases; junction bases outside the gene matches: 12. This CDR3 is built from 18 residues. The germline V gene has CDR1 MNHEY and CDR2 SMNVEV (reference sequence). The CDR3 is CASSLRFKQGASNTEAFF. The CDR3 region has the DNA TGTGCCAGCAGTTTAAGATTTAAACAGGGGGCGTCAAACACTGAAGCTTTCTTT.

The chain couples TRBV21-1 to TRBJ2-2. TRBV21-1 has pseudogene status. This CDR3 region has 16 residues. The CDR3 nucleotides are TGTGCCAGCAGCAAAGGGCGTCTTACCCTAACCGGGGAGCTGTTTTTT. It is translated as CASSKGRLTLTGELFF.

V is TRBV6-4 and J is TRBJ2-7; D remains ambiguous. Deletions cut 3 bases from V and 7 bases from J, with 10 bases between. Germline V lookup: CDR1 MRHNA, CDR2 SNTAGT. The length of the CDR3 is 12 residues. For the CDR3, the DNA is TGTGCCAGCAGTGATACGTCGGGTGAGCAGTACTTC. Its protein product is CASSDTSGEQYF.

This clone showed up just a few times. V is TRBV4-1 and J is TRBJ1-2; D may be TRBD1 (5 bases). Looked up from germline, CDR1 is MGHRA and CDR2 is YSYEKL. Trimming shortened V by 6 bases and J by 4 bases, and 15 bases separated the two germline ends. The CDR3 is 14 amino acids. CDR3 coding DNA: TGCGCCAGCAGAACCCCTGGGGGAGGCTATGGCTACACCTTC. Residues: CASRTPGGGYGYTF.

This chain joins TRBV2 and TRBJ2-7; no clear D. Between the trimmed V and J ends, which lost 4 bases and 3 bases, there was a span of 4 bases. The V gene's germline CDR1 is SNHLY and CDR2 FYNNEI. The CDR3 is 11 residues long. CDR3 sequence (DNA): TGTGCCAGCAGTGGGGACTACGAGCAGTACTTC. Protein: CASSGDYEQYF.

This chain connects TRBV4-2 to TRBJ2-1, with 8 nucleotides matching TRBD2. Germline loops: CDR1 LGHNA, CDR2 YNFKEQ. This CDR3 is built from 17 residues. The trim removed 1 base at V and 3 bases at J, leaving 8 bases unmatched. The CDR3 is CASSQGSAGGHYNEQFF. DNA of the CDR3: TGTGCCAGCAGCCAAGGCAGCGCGGGGGGCCACTACAATGAGCAGTTCTTC.

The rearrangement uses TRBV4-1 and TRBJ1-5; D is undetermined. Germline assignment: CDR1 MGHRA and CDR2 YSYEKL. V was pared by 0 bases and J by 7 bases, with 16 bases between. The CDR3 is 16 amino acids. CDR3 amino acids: CASSQDQAGFVQPQHF. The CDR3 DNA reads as TGCGCCAGCAGCCAAGATCAGGCAGGATTCGTGCAGCCCCAGCATTTT.

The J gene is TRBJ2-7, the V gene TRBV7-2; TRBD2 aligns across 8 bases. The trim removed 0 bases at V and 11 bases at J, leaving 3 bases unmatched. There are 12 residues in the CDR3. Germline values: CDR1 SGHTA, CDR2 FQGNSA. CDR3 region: CASSLARREEYF. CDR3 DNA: TGTGCCAGCAGCTTAGCGCGGCGGGAGGAGTACTTC.

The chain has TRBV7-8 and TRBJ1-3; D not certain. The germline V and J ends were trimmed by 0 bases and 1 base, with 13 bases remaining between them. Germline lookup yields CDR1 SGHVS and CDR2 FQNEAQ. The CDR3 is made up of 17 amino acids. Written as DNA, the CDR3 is TGTGCCAGCAGCTTAGCGCGTTTGGGCCTTTCTGGAAACACCATATATTTT. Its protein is CASSLARLGLSGNTIYF.

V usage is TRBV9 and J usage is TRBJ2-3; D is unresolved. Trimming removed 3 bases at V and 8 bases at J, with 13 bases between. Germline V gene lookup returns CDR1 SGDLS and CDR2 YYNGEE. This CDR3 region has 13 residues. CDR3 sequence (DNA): TGTGCCAGCAGCGACCTTAGTGGCTCTACGCAGTATTTT. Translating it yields CASSDLSGSTQYF.

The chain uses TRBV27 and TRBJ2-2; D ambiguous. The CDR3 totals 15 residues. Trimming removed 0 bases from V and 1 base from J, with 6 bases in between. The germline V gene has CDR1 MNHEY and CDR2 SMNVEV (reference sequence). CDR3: CASSLSGRNTGELFF. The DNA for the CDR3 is TGTGCCAGCAGTTTATCGGGTAGGAACACCGGGGAGCTGTTTTTT.

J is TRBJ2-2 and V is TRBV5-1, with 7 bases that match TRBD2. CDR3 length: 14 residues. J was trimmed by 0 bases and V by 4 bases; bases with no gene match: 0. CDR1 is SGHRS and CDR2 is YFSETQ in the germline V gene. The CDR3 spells CASSRGANTGELFF. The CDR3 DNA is TGCGCCAGCAGCCGGGGGGCGAACACCGGGGAGCTGTTTTTT.

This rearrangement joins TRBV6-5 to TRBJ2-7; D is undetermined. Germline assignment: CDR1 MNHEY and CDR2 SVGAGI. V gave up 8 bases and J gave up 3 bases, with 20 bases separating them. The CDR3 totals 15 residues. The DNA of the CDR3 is TGTGCCAGCCGCGAGAACCGGGCCAACTTCTACGAGCAGTACTTC. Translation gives CASRENRANFYEQYF.

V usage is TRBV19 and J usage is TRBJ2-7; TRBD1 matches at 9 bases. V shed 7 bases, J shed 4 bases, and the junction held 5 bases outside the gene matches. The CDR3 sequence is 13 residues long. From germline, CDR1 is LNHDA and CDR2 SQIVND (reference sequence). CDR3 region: CASKGQGPYEQYF. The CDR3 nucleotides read TGTGCCAGTAAGGGACAGGGACCTTACGAGCAGTACTTC.

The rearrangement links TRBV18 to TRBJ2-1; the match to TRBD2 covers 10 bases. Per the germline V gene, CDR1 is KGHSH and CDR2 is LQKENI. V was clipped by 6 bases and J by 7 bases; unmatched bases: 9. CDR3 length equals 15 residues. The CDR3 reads CASSQSLAGGNEQFF. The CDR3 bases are TGTGCCAGCTCTCAATCCTTAGCGGGAGGTAATGAGCAGTTCTTC.

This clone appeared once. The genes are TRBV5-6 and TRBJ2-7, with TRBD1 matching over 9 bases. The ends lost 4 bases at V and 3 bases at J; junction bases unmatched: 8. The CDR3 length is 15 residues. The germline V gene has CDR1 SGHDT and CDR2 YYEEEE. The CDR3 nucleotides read TGTGCCAGCAGCAGGGGGACAGGGATCAACTACGAGCAGTACTTC. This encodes CASSRGTGINYEQYF.